These T cell receptor beta chains were read from a single sample in a study of blood T cells in healthy people across ages. TCRdb called the 5' RACE reads again in MiXCR, with one record for every CDR3 protein. The sample lists 700,000 to 900,000 distinct CDR3 sequences, roughly 24% occurring once. These same records also appear under a second study, on T cells of mothers and their children.

The sample comprised blood. The source of these receptors is a boy aged 5-17 years in good health. Both conserved end residues are part of each CDR3. D genes are given only for firm matches. Not every row has a clone size; where given, it reads once, few, many or a size class.

j_gene	abundance	d_gene	v_gene	CDR3aa	CDR3nt
TRBJ2-7	-	-	TRBV11-2	CASSSRGAGREQYF	TGTGCCAGCAGTTCTCGGGGGGCCGGAAGGGAGCAGTACTTC
TRBJ2-5	few	-	TRBV20-1	CSADSAQETQYF	TGCAGTGCTGATAGCGCGCAAGAGACCCAGTACTTC
TRBJ1-1	-	-	TRBV5-5	CASSLGVTAPEAFF	TGTGCCAGCAGCTTGGGGGTGACAGCCCCTGAAGCTTTCTTT
TRBJ2-2	few	TRBD1	TRBV7-9	CASSPRQGGGTGELFF	TGTGCCAGCAGCCCGAGACAGGGTGGGGGCACCGGGGAGCTGTTTTTT
TRBJ1-4	-	-	TRBV12-3/TRBV12-4	CASSSPAYNEKLFF	TGTGCCAGCAGTTCGCCAGCTTATAATGAAAAACTGTTTTTT
TRBJ2-7	few	-	TRBV20-1	CSAQQGPTYEQYF	TGCAGTGCGCAACAGGGTCCAACCTACGAGCAGTACTTC
TRBJ2-7	-	-	TRBV5-1	CASSLDWQGLKNEQYF	TGCGCCAGCAGCTTGGATTGGCAGGGGTTGAAGAACGAGCAGTACTTC
TRBJ2-1	few	-	TRBV12-3/TRBV12-4	CASSLVRGIGSSYNEQFF	TGTGCCAGCAGTTTAGTCAGGGGCATTGGGAGCTCCTACAATGAGCAGTTCTTC
TRBJ2-3	-	TRBD1	TRBV6-2/TRBV6-3	CASSNRQGLTDTQYF	TGTGCCAGCAGCAATCGACAGGGTCTGACAGATACGCAGTATTTT
TRBJ2-7	few	-	TRBV28	CASHRTGVYEQYF	TGTGCCAGCCACAGGACGGGGGTTTACGAGCAGTACTTC
TRBJ2-1	few	TRBD2	TRBV15	CATSVRGVSYNEQFF	TGTGCCACCAGCGTTCGGGGGGTCTCCTACAATGAGCAGTTCTTC
TRBJ1-1	-	-	TRBV20-1	CSASNRVNTEAFF	TGCAGTGCTAGCAATAGGGTAAACACTGAAGCTTTCTTT
TRBJ1-5	-	-	TRBV20-1	CSATGQVNQPQHF	TGCAGTGCTACTGGTCAGGTTAATCAGCCCCAGCATTTT
TRBJ2-1	few	-	TRBV19	CASSMGPGTYNEQFF	TGTGCCAGTAGTATGGGGCCAGGAACCTACAATGAGCAGTTCTTC
TRBJ2-3	few	-	TRBV4-2	CASSQDSTRRRARTDTQYF	TGTGCCAGCAGCCAAGATAGCACCCGGCGACGAGCCCGCACAGATACGCAGTATTTT
TRBJ1-1	few	-	TRBV7-3	CASSLELRGEAFF	TGTGCCAGCAGCTTAGAATTACGGGGTGAAGCTTTCTTT
TRBJ2-7	-	-	TRBV6-5	CASRDRREQYF	TGTGCCAGCAGAGATAGAAGGGAGCAGTACTTC
TRBJ1-1	-	-	TRBV2	CAIDGGAEAFF	TGTGCCATAGATGGGGGCGCTGAAGCTTTCTTT
TRBJ2-1	-	-	TRBV15	CATSRDRSSSYNEQFF	TGTGCCACCAGCAGAGACAGGTCAAGCTCCTACAATGAGCAGTTCTTC
TRBJ1-1	-	-	TRBV5-4	CASSLDGGTEALF	TGTGCCAGCAGCTTGGACGGGGGCACTGAAGCTCTCTTT
TRBJ2-5	-	-	TRBV6-6	CASSQLNPGETQYF	TGTGCCAGCAGTCAGCTAAACCCGGGAGAGACCCAGTACTTC
TRBJ1-2	few	-	TRBV6-7	CASSYSGFTAYGYTF	TGTGCCAGCAGTTACTCTGGCTTTACGGCTTACGGCTACACCTTC
TRBJ1-1	-	-	TRBV6-2/TRBV6-3	CASSYLLVREAFF	TGTGCCAGTAGTTACCTTCTCGTGAGGGAAGCTTTCTTT
TRBJ2-2	-	TRBD2	TRBV20-1	CSARDLAGGNTGELFF	TGCAGTGCTAGGGACCTAGCGGGGGGGAACACCGGGGAGCTGTTTTTT
TRBJ1-4	-	-	TRBV3-1	CASSPSGTPRENTNEKLFF	TGTGCCAGCAGCCCCTCCGGGACACCGCGTGAGAACACTAATGAAAAACTGTTTTTT
TRBJ2-7	-	-	TRBV2	CASSEFGTRSSYEQYF	TGTGCCAGCAGTGAGTTCGGGACAAGGAGCTCCTACGAGCAGTACTTC
TRBJ1-1	-	-	TRBV12-3/TRBV12-4	CASSLWTENTEAFF	TGTGCCAGCAGTTTATGGACAGAGAACACTGAAGCTTTCTTT
TRBJ2-3	few	-	TRBV29-1	CSDGGAVTDTQYF	TGCAGCGATGGGGGAGCGGTGACAGATACGCAGTATTTT
TRBJ2-5	-	-	TRBV2	CASRQVETQYF	TGTGCCAGCCGACAGGTCGAGACCCAGTACTTC
TRBJ2-5	few	-	TRBV12-3/TRBV12-4	CASSPTARETQYF	TGTGCCAGCAGTCCGACCGCCCGGGAGACCCAGTACTTC
TRBJ1-2	-	TRBD1	TRBV5-1	CASSLLRQGHYGYTF	TGCGCCAGCAGTTTACTTCGACAGGGACACTATGGCTACACCTTC
TRBJ2-5	few	-	TRBV7-2	CASSLAGGAGTQYF	TGTGCCAGCAGCTTAGCGGGGGGGGCTGGGACCCAGTACTTC
TRBJ2-7	-	-	TRBV6-5	CASSRRNKFYEQYF	TGTGCCAGCAGCCGCCGGAACAAGTTCTACGAGCAGTACTTC
TRBJ2-7	-	TRBD1	TRBV6-2/TRBV6-3	CASSTRDRGFWEQYF	TGTGCCAGCAGTACCCGGGACAGGGGTTTTTGGGAGCAGTACTTC
TRBJ1-5	few	-	TRBV28	CASRDSVFYSNQPQHF	TGTGCCAGCAGGGACAGCGTATTTTATAGCAATCAGCCCCAGCATTTT
TRBJ1-3	-	-	TRBV30	CAWSVGRSSGNTIYF	TGTGCCTGGAGTGTTGGCAGGTCCTCTGGAAACACCATATATTTT
TRBJ2-3	-	TRBD2	TRBV5-1	CASSASGGGVDTQYF	TGCGCCAGCAGTGCTAGCGGGGGGGGCGTAGATACGCAGTATTTT
TRBJ2-2	few	-	TRBV4-1	CASSQASRNTGELFF	TGCGCCAGCAGCCAAGCATCCAGAAACACCGGGGAGCTGTTTTTT
TRBJ2-6	-	-	TRBV5-1	CASSLGSVLTF	TGCGCCAGCAGCCTTGGGAGCGTCCTGACTTTC
TRBJ2-7	few	-	TRBV9	CASTPTGGGYEQYF	TGTGCCAGCACCCCCACTGGAGGCGGGTACGAGCAGTACTTC
TRBJ2-7	-	-	TRBV10-3	CAITLEGSYEQYF	TGTGCCATCACTCTCGAAGGTTCCTACGAGCAGTACTTC
TRBJ1-1	-	TRBD1	TRBV2	CASGQGTYTEAFF	TGTGCCAGCGGACAGGGGACCTACACTGAAGCTTTCTTT
TRBJ1-2	few	TRBD1	TRBV6-1	CASSDLGGRDYGYTF	TGTGCCAGCAGTGACCTAGGGGGCAGGGACTATGGCTACACCTTC
TRBJ2-3	few	-	TRBV7-2	CASSLMGTPTFTDTQYF	TGTGCCAGCAGCTTAATGGGGACCCCGACGTTCACAGATACGCAGTATTTT
TRBJ2-3	-	TRBD1	TRBV10-3	CATGTGADTQYF	TGTGCCACTGGGACAGGGGCAGATACGCAGTATTTT
TRBJ1-6	few	TRBD1	TRBV5-5	CASSGPGQGLNSPLHF	TGTGCCAGCAGCGGACCGGGACAGGGGTTGAATTCACCCCTCCACTTT
TRBJ2-4	-	-	TRBV11-2	CASSLVQDIAKNIQYF	TGTGCCAGCAGCTTAGTCCAGGATATAGCCAAAAACATTCAGTACTTC